This T cell receptor (beta chain) was obtained from a study of blood T cells in healthy people across ages. Notes on the study in general: Correlation between TCR beta diversity and naive T cell percentage was strong.

Germline values: CDR1 SGDLS, CDR2 YYNGEE. This CDR3 contains 14 residues. V was clipped by 4 bases and J by 5 bases, with 15 bases between them. This clonotype was seen repeatedly, ten times or more. Its antigen is currently unknown. The authors ran a second PCR of roughly 6 to 12 cycles using a sample-barcoded 5' primer and a J-beta primer mix. Template switching added a 12-random-nucleotide identifier to every cDNA molecule. One entry per CDR3 protein results from TCRdb running MiXCR on the 5' RACE reads. The sample yields under 1,000,000 distinct CDR3 sequences, under 40% seen once. In terms of origin and age, donors were healthy Caucasian individuals from Russia aged about 6 to 90. Researchers collected around 10 milliliters of peripheral blood from every single donor.

Sequencing used blood. This clonotype was sampled from a man aged 18 to 35 in good health. The V gene is TRBV9, the J gene TRBJ1-2, with a weak D call TRBD1 (5 bases). CDR3 nucleotide sequence: TGTGCCAGCAGCCCGGGACGGAGGAATTATGGCTACACCTTC. Its translation: CASSPGRRNYGYTF.